Listed below are T cell receptor beta chains from one sample, sequenced in a study of shared clonotypes between healthy human individuals. The assay was immunoSEQ multiplex PCR, and TCRdb's table has in-frame clones only and misses some. The sample holds about 2.3 million clones; roughly 90% are singletons and the top ten take approximately 0.4%. Input material: naive CD4+ T cells from PBMCs. Source of these receptors: a man aged 18 to 29 in good health. Some clones in this sample may be carry-over from other donors' samples. Both conserved end residues are part of each CDR3. The order of the fields is D gene, clone size, J gene, V gene, CDR3 DNA, CDR3 protein. D genes are given only for firm matches. Only part of the rows carry a size: once, few, many, or a class if the clone is expanded.

d_call: NA; clone_size: NA; j_call: TRBJ2-7; v_call: TRBV11-2; cdr3_nt: TGTGCCAGCAGCCAAGAGAGGGGTGCCGAGCAGTACTTC; cdr3_aa: CASSQERGAEQYF
d_call: NA; clone_size: NA; j_call: TRBJ1-1; v_call: TRBV5-1; cdr3_nt: TGCGCCAGCAGCTGGGGAGGGGCGAGGACTGAAGCTTTCTTT; cdr3_aa: CASSWGGARTEAFF
d_call: NA; clone_size: NA; j_call: TRBJ1-4; v_call: TRBV7-8; cdr3_nt: TGTGCCAGCAGCCGGAGGGGGATTAATGAAAAACTGTTTTTT; cdr3_aa: CASSRRGINEKLFF
d_call: TRBD2; clone_size: once; j_call: TRBJ2-7; v_call: TRBV5-1; cdr3_nt: TGCGCCAGCAGCTGGGGACTAGCTGATTCCTACGAGCAGTACTTC; cdr3_aa: CASSWGLADSYEQYF
d_call: NA; clone_size: NA; j_call: TRBJ2-5; v_call: TRBV7-3; cdr3_nt: TGTGCCAGCAGCAATCGGTACCAAGAGACCCAGTACTTC; cdr3_aa: CASSNRYQETQYF
d_call: TRBD2; clone_size: NA; j_call: TRBJ2-3; v_call: TRBV6-1; cdr3_nt: TGTGCCAGCTCCCGGACTAGTGTAACAGATACGCAGTATTTT; cdr3_aa: CASSRTSVTDTQYF
d_call: NA; clone_size: NA; j_call: TRBJ2-7; v_call: TRBV27; cdr3_nt: TGTGCCAGCAGTCCAAGGGTAGAGGACGGAGGCAACGAGCAGTACTTC; cdr3_aa: CASSPRVEDGGNEQYF
d_call: NA; clone_size: few; j_call: TRBJ1-1; v_call: TRBV6-5; cdr3_nt: TGTGCCAGCAGTTTGAGGGGCGCTGAAGCTTTCTTT; cdr3_aa: CASSLRGAEAFF
d_call: TRBD2; clone_size: once; j_call: TRBJ2-7; v_call: TRBV5-6; cdr3_nt: TGTGCCAGCAGCCTACTAGCGGGGAGGAGCTCCTACGAGCAGTACTTC; cdr3_aa: CASSLLAGRSSYEQYF
d_call: TRBD1; clone_size: NA; j_call: TRBJ2-2; v_call: TRBV28; cdr3_nt: TGTGCCAGCAGCCGCGACAGGGGCGCTCCCGGGGAGCTGTTTTTT; cdr3_aa: CASSRDRGAPGELFF
d_call: TRBD1; clone_size: NA; j_call: TRBJ1-1; v_call: TRBV12-5; cdr3_nt: TGTGCTAGTGGTTTGGTGACAGGGGGCCTGAACACTGAAGCTTTCTTT; cdr3_aa: CASGLVTGGLNTEAFF
d_call: TRBD1; clone_size: NA; j_call: TRBJ1-3; v_call: TRBV5-4; cdr3_nt: TGTGCCAGCAGCTTGTTCCCGGGACAGGGTGGAAACACCATATATTTT; cdr3_aa: CASSLFPGQGGNTIYF
d_call: NA; clone_size: NA; j_call: TRBJ2-3; v_call: TRBV21-1; cdr3_nt: TGTGCCAGCAGCAAAGATAACAGGGAGGCAGATACGCAGTATTTT; cdr3_aa: CASSKDNREADTQYF
d_call: NA; clone_size: NA; j_call: TRBJ2-1; v_call: TRBV18; cdr3_nt: TGTGCCAGCTCACCACCGCGGACTAACAATGAGCAGTTCTTC; cdr3_aa: CASSPPRTNNEQFF
d_call: TRBD2; clone_size: NA; j_call: TRBJ2-1; v_call: TRBV4-1; cdr3_nt: TGCGCCAGCAGCCAAGAGGGGGGGACTACCCGTCCCTACAATGAGCAGTTCTTC; cdr3_aa: CASSQEGGTTRPYNEQFF
d_call: TRBD1; clone_size: NA; j_call: TRBJ1-1; v_call: TRBV19; cdr3_nt: TGTGCCAGTAGTCCATCCGGGACAGGGAACACTGAAGCTTTCTTT; cdr3_aa: CASSPSGTGNTEAFF